This T cell receptor beta chain is drawn from a study of PD-1 blockade in classical Hodgkin lymphoma. The data were produced by immunoSEQ multiplex PCR, yet TCRdb's version contains in-frame clones alone and is incomplete. Altogether more than 15,000 clones are present, 86% being singletons, with the ten largest covering around 13%. Patients all relapsed after autologous stem cell transplantation, and there was variation in brentuximab vedotin exposure. Per germline, CDR1 SEHNR and CDR2 FQNEAQ (reference sequence). V gave up 7 bases and J gave up 5 bases; unmatched junction bases: 12. CDR3 length equals 15 residues.

This TCR came from a human donor with classical Hodgkin lymphoma. This chain connects TRBV7-9 to TRBJ2-3; 7 nucleotides line up with TRBD2. Material: peripheral blood mononuclear cells (PBMCs), obtained before the second cycle of nivolumab. The CDR3 region is CASTARGVMIDTQYF. The CDR3 nucleotides read TGTGCCAGCACCGCCCGGGGGGTAATGATAGATACGCAGTATTTT.